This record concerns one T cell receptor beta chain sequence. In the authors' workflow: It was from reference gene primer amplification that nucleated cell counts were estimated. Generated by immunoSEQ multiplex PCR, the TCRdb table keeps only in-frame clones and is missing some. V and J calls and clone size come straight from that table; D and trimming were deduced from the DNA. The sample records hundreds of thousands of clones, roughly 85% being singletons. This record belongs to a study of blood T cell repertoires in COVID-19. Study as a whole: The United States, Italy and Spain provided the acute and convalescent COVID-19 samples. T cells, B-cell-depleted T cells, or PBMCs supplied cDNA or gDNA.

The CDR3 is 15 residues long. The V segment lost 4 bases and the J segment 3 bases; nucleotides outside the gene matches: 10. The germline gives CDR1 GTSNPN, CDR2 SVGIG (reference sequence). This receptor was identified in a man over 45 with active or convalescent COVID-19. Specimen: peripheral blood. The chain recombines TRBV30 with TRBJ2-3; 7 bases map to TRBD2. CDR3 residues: CAWTPVSGWTDTQYF. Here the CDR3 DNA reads TGTGCCTGGACGCCCGTTAGCGGGTGGACAGATACGCAGTATTTT.